The source of this TCR beta chain is a study of cytomegalovirus exposure and HLA in healthy donors. The PCR ran on 60 Vbeta and 13 Jbeta primers. The assay was immunoSEQ multiplex PCR, and TCRdb's table has in-frame clones only and misses some. The sample carries about 130,000 clones, about three quarters recorded once. V dropped 4 bases and J dropped 5; count of bases not matched to a gene: 8. The germline CDR1 and CDR2 sequences are LNHDA and SQIVND (reference sequence). The CDR3 spans 15 residues. This clone was picked up one time. The sample taken for sequencing was PBMCs. The chain joins TRBV19 to TRBJ2-1; TRBD2 matches 7 bases. The receptor was isolated from a middle-aged woman in good health and CMV-seronegative. The CDR3 DNA reads TGTGCCAGTAGTAATCGGGGGGAGTATAACAATGAGCAGTTCTTC. It specifies CASSNRGEYNNEQFF.